This T cell receptor beta chain comes out of a study of blood T cell repertoires in COVID-19. Whole-study context: T cells, B-cell-depleted T cells, or PBMCs provided the cDNA or gDNA that served as material.

The study recruited people aged roughly 18 to 95 years across about two dozen US areas. Which cohort a participant joined came from the clinical history participants gave. Sequenced by immunoSEQ multiplex PCR; TCRdb stores in-frame clones only, minus some. The table records around 300,000 clones, approximately 87% of them present only once. The V gene end was trimmed by 8 bases and the J gene end by 4 bases; junction bases not matched to a gene: 9. This CDR3 region has 14 residues. The germline CDR1 and CDR2 sequences are SNHLY and FYNNEI. The sequencing input was PBMCs or T cells enriched from blood (not recorded which). The V call is TRBV2, the J call TRBJ1-2; 8 positions agree with TRBD1. The sequence came from a young woman who had recovered from COVID-19. CDR3 in DNA: TGTGCCAGCTCAAGAGGAGGACAGGGCTATGGCTACACCTTC. It translates to CASSRGGQGYGYTF. Combining the CDR3 with reference TRBV2 and TRBJ1-2 gives the whole variable domain EPEVTQTPSHQVTQMGQEVILRCVPISNHLYFYWYRQILGQKVEFLVSFYNNEISEKSEIFDDQFSVERPDGSNFTLKIRSTKLEDSAMYFCASSRGGQGYGYTFGSGTRLTVV.